This T cell receptor (beta chain) is drawn from a study of CD8+ T cells in alopecia areata listed by TCRdb under 2018. For the study in its entirety: The treated patients, all with moderate-to-severe alopecia areata, were enrolled in an open-label pilot trial of oral tofacitinib given at 5 to 10 mg twice daily. The SALT score, which quantifies the percentage of affected scalp surface area, was used to measure disease severity in treated patients. RNA came from the PAXgene miRNA kit for fixed scalp, the miRNeasy kit for PBMCs, and the RNeasy kit for mouse skin. High-throughput TCRbeta sequencing was used to examine T cell clonal expansion in alopecia areata in both the C3H/HeJ mouse model and human patients. TCRbeta CDR3 regions were amplified by immunoSEQ multiplex PCR with 35 Vbeta forward and 13 Jbeta reverse primers. Biopsies were taken from tofacitinib-treated patients at baseline and again at 4 and 24 weeks into treatment, and several of those patients also had a later scalp biopsy. Tofacitinib was administered for 6 to 18 months, and 6 months of follow-up off drug were then conducted to assess delayed response and recurrence. Clonality in the scalp was compared among normal scalp (n=4), patchy alopecia areata scalp (n=8), and alopecia totalis/universalis scalp (n=8). Scalp tissue and sorted CD4+ and CD8+ peripheral blood T cells from patchy and totalis/universalis alopecia areata patients and from healthy controls were covered by human TCRbeta sequencing. Broad study findings and their caveats: Compared with normal scalp, lesional scalp, particularly in alopecia totalis/universalis, had higher clonality and more expanded CD8+ clones, which suggests antigenic drive. During tofacitinib treatment, many expanded lesional clones stuck around in both scalp and blood, and this persistence may partly explain why relapse happens after treatment is stopped. Scalp TCR repertoire analysis is complicated because resident alphabeta T cells in normal human skin are also sequenced, whereas mouse skin is dominated by gammadelta T cells. Compared with mice, TCR sequences shared between patients were less clear, possibly partly because of HLA diversity across the patient population. Tofacitinib significantly decreased scalp clonality and the number of expanded CD8+ clones among the top 100 scalp clones. The treated cohort was small, with a single nonresponder, so links between baseline CD8+ expansion and response need larger studies.

The sample's treatment or condition label is to be understood as: oral pan-JAK inhibitor, 5-10 mg twice daily. Lesional scalp punch biopsies and peripheral blood were collected from alopecia areata patients. After PBMCs were isolated by density centrifugation and stained for CD3, CD4 and CD8, a FACSAria was used to sort CD4+ and CD8+ T cells. This clone was seen a handful of times. The clone's antigen remains unknown. Base-call qualities are not available, and no considerably larger clone is one nucleotide away. V is shortened by 5 bases, J by 4 bases, and the region joining them spans 9 bases. The CDR3 sequence holds 13 residues, the cysteine and phenylalanine included. CDR3 DNA only is kept here, 39 bases in frame from base 1. From a lookup of the germline V gene (reference sequence), CDR1 and CDR2 are SEHNR and FQNEAQ. Receptor amplification or capture employed the immunoSEQ multiplex PCR assay. For TCR sequencing, RNA was extracted from every sample and reverse transcribed into cDNA to serve as template. SuperScript III was used to make first-strand cDNA, primed with a 2:1 mix of oligo-dT and random hexamers. A synthetic immune receptor repertoire was used to assess amplification bias, and residual bias was removed computationally. As for the authors' bioinformatics: Raw reads were preprocessed to remove errors, and CDR3 was defined by IMGT conventions from the conserved cysteine to phenylalanine. To get clonality, Shannon entropy was normalized by log2 of the number of productive unique TCRs and the result was subtracted from 1. Whether scalp clones were CD4 or CD8 was inferred by matching scalp TCRbeta sequences against CD4 and CD8 repertoires sorted from blood. The immuneACCESS repertoire file appears here via TCRdb, limited to in-frame rearrangements. These files lack a portion of the clones; in checked studies, under half of the deficit traces to unresolved V genes, and the cause of the others is not known. Clone size and V and J calls were adopted from that table, with D and trimming inferred from the DNA. For this sample there are approximately 100,000 clones; 50% to 60% appear just once. The ten largest clones capture roughly 15% of the sample.

The sequence is built from TRBV7-9 and TRBJ2-1, and the D gene may be TRBD1, 5 bases matching. Sequencing was performed on CD8+ T cells sorted from blood, taken at approximately week 60, from a patient treated with tofacitinib. The clonotype was recovered from a human donor with alopecia areata. The CDR3 region has the sequence CASSDRRYNEQFF. DNA sequence: TGTGCCAGCAGCGACAGACGGTACAATGAGCAGTTCTTC.